This T cell receptor beta chain was found in a study of blood T cell repertoires in COVID-19. Contact with a PCR-confirmed or clinician-diagnosed COVID-19 case occurred within 2 weeks of entry. Sequencing used immunoSEQ multiplex PCR; TCRdb keeps in-frame clones, though not all of them. The sample contains 250,000 or so clones, approximately 84% of which appear only once. J lost 3 bases, V lost 5 bases, and 8 bases had no gene match. Germline V CDR1 and CDR2: MNHEY, SMNVEV (reference sequence). The CDR3 has 16 residues. The V and J genes are TRBV27 and TRBJ2-1; TRBD2 matches at 9 bases. The sequenced sample consisted of PBMCs or T cells enriched from blood (not recorded which). This receptor was taken from a woman aged 45-65 years who had been exposed to COVID-19. CDR3 protein: CASSTPVAGDYNEQFF. The CDR3 nucleotides read TGTGCCAGCAGTACCCCAGTAGCGGGGGACTACAATGAGCAGTTCTTC.